Listed below are T cell receptor beta chains from one sample, sequenced in a study of blood T cells in healthy people across ages. A single record per CDR3 protein comes from TCRdb applying MiXCR to the 5' RACE reads. The data contain approximately 1.5 million distinct CDR3 sequences, about 42% of them seen just once; the ten biggest clones take up roughly 3.7%. Source material: blood. Receptors originate from a woman aged 18-35 years in good health. CDR3s include the opening cysteine and the closing phenylalanine or tryptophan. A D gene is named only where the DNA matches it firmly. Some rows have no size entry. The others give once, few or many, or a class for an expanded clone.

clone size: once
V gene: TRBV12-3/TRBV12-4
J gene: TRBJ2-1
D gene: TRBD1
CDR3 DNA: TGTGCCAGCATTTTCGGGACAGGGTCCGATGAGCAGTTCTTC
CDR3 protein: CASIFGTGSDEQFF

clone size: few
V gene: TRBV20-1
J gene: TRBJ2-1
D gene: TRBD1
CDR3 DNA: TGCAGTGCTCCGCGACGGACAGGGATCGATGAGCAGTTCTTC
CDR3 protein: CSAPRRTGIDEQFF

clone size: once
V gene: TRBV7-2
J gene: TRBJ2-3
D gene: TRBD2
CDR3 DNA: TGTGCCAGCAGCTTAGCGGCTAGCGGGACCACAGATACGCAGTATTTT
CDR3 protein: CASSLAASGTTDTQYF

clone size: NA
V gene: TRBV12-3/TRBV12-4
J gene: TRBJ2-7
D gene: NA
CDR3 DNA: TGTGCCAGCAGTTTTGGGAGTGTAGGGGGCGAGCAGTACTTC
CDR3 protein: CASSFGSVGGEQYF

clone size: few
V gene: TRBV7-2
J gene: TRBJ1-2
D gene: NA
CDR3 DNA: TGTGCCAGCAGCCCTGCCCTTAGAGATTACTATGGCTACACCTTC
CDR3 protein: CASSPALRDYYGYTF

clone size: once
V gene: TRBV3-1
J gene: TRBJ1-1
D gene: NA
CDR3 DNA: TGTGCCAGCAGCCAAGGTCAGGTCGGGAGGCGAGCTTTCTTT
CDR3 protein: CASSQGQVGRRAFF

clone size: many
V gene: TRBV7-2
J gene: TRBJ1-5
D gene: NA
CDR3 DNA: TGTGCCAGCAGCTTATTCGGTCAGCCCCAGCATTTT
CDR3 protein: CASSLFGQPQHF

clone size: many
V gene: TRBV4-1
J gene: TRBJ1-6
D gene: NA
CDR3 DNA: TGCGCCAGCAGCCAAGATCAACGCAGGGGTTCCTCCTATAATTCACCCCTCCACTTT
CDR3 protein: CASSQDQRRGSSYNSPLHF

clone size: NA
V gene: TRBV20-1
J gene: TRBJ2-5
D gene: TRBD1
CDR3 DNA: TGCAGTGCGGACGTACCGGGACAGGTAGAGACCCAGTACTTC
CDR3 protein: CSADVPGQVETQYF

clone size: NA
V gene: TRBV7-9
J gene: TRBJ1-1
D gene: NA
CDR3 DNA: TGTGCCAGCAGCTGGCAGGGTGCTGAAGCTTTCTTT
CDR3 protein: CASSWQGAEAFF

clone size: few
V gene: TRBV12-3/TRBV12-4
J gene: TRBJ2-1
D gene: TRBD2
CDR3 DNA: TGTGCCAGCAGGGCTAGCGGGTCAACCAATGATGGACAGTTCTTC
CDR3 protein: CASRASGSTNDGQFF

clone size: NA
V gene: TRBV20-1
J gene: TRBJ1-5
D gene: TRBD1
CDR3 DNA: TGCAGTGTCACAGCCCCGGGACAGAAGGATCAGCCCCAGCATTTT
CDR3 protein: CSVTAPGQKDQPQHF

clone size: NA
V gene: TRBV24-1
J gene: TRBJ2-1
D gene: NA
CDR3 DNA: TGTGCCACCAGTGATTCCTGGGGCCCTACGTTCTTC
CDR3 protein: CATSDSWGPTFF

clone size: NA
V gene: TRBV24-1
J gene: TRBJ2-5
D gene: TRBD2
CDR3 DNA: TGTGCCACCAGTGACCCTGGGACTAGCGGGAGACAGACCCAGTACTTC
CDR3 protein: CATSDPGTSGRQTQYF

clone size: many
V gene: TRBV7-2
J gene: TRBJ1-3
D gene: TRBD1
CDR3 DNA: TGTGCCAGCAGCCGGGACAGCTCTGGAAACACCATATATTTT
CDR3 protein: CASSRDSSGNTIYF

clone size: NA
V gene: TRBV6-2/TRBV6-3
J gene: TRBJ2-4
D gene: NA
CDR3 DNA: TGTGCCAGCACCAAAGACGCAGCCCAAAACATTCAGTACTTC
CDR3 protein: CASTKDAAQNIQYF

clone size: NA
V gene: TRBV6-1
J gene: TRBJ1-1
D gene: TRBD1
CDR3 DNA: TGTGCCAGCAGTCCCGGGACAGACCACACTGAAGCTTTCTTT
CDR3 protein: CASSPGTDHTEAFF

clone size: many
V gene: TRBV12-3/TRBV12-4
J gene: TRBJ2-3
D gene: TRBD2
CDR3 DNA: TGTGCCAGCAGCAGCACTAGCGGGAGGGCAGATACGCAGTATTTT
CDR3 protein: CASSSTSGRADTQYF

clone size: NA
V gene: TRBV6-1
J gene: TRBJ2-7
D gene: TRBD2
CDR3 DNA: TGTGCCAGCAGTGGTAGAGTAGCGGGCTCCTACGAGCAGTACTTC
CDR3 protein: CASSGRVAGSYEQYF

clone size: few
V gene: TRBV11-2
J gene: TRBJ2-1
D gene: TRBD1
CDR3 DNA: TGTGCCAGCAGCCCTTGGGACAGGAGTATTGAGCAGTTCTTC
CDR3 protein: CASSPWDRSIEQFF

clone size: NA
V gene: TRBV20-1
J gene: TRBJ1-2
D gene: NA
CDR3 DNA: TGCAGTGCTAGCCGGACAAGGAGCTATGGCTACACCTTC
CDR3 protein: CSASRTRSYGYTF

clone size: few
V gene: TRBV4-3
J gene: TRBJ1-1
D gene: TRBD1
CDR3 DNA: TGCGCCAGCAGCCAAGTGGCCGGGACAGGGGATTTACGGACTGAAGCTTTCTTT
CDR3 protein: CASSQVAGTGDLRTEAFF

clone size: few
V gene: TRBV7-2
J gene: TRBJ1-1
D gene: NA
CDR3 DNA: TGTGCCAGCAGGGACCGTAGGGGCTACACTGAAGCTTTCTTT
CDR3 protein: CASRDRRGYTEAFF

clone size: few
V gene: TRBV20-1
J gene: TRBJ1-6
D gene: NA
CDR3 DNA: TGCAGTGCTAGTAACCGCTATTCACCCCTCCACTTT
CDR3 protein: CSASNRYSPLHF

clone size: NA
V gene: TRBV5-1
J gene: TRBJ1-2
D gene: NA
CDR3 DNA: TGCGCCAGCAGCTTGGAAGGGCTCGTCTATGGCTACACCTTC
CDR3 protein: CASSLEGLVYGYTF

clone size: NA
V gene: TRBV14
J gene: TRBJ2-1
D gene: TRBD2
CDR3 DNA: TGTGCCAGCAGCCCCGCGGGTGGGAGGGAGTTCTTC
CDR3 protein: CASSPAGGREFF

clone size: few
V gene: TRBV6-2/TRBV6-3
J gene: TRBJ2-1
D gene: NA
CDR3 DNA: TGTGCCAGCAGTTACGGGGGGCAACTGCACAATGAGCAGTTCTTC
CDR3 protein: CASSYGGQLHNEQFF

clone size: NA
V gene: TRBV6-2/TRBV6-3
J gene: TRBJ1-2
D gene: TRBD1
CDR3 DNA: TGTGCCAGCAGTTCCCAAAAATCGACAGGGTCCTATGGCTACACCTTC
CDR3 protein: CASSSQKSTGSYGYTF

clone size: NA
V gene: TRBV7-9
J gene: TRBJ1-4
D gene: NA
CDR3 DNA: TGTGCCAGCAGCCCACCGGGGAAAACTAATGAAAAACTGTTTTTT
CDR3 protein: CASSPPGKTNEKLFF

clone size: NA
V gene: TRBV6-5
J gene: TRBJ2-7
D gene: TRBD1
CDR3 DNA: TGTGCCAGCAAAAAGGGACAGGGCTACGAGCAGTACTTC
CDR3 protein: CASKKGQGYEQYF

clone size: NA
V gene: TRBV6-2/TRBV6-3
J gene: TRBJ2-5
D gene: TRBD1
CDR3 DNA: TGTGCCAGCAGATCCGGGACAGCCGAAGAGACCCAGTACTTC
CDR3 protein: CASRSGTAEETQYF

clone size: NA
V gene: TRBV10-3
J gene: TRBJ2-7
D gene: NA
CDR3 DNA: TGTGCCATCAGGGGACCACGGATCTACGAGCAGTACTTC
CDR3 protein: CAIRGPRIYEQYF

clone size: NA
V gene: TRBV6-5
J gene: TRBJ2-3
D gene: NA
CDR3 DNA: TGTGCCAGCAAGCAGGTTGGCACAGATACGCAGTATTTT
CDR3 protein: CASKQVGTDTQYF

clone size: few
V gene: TRBV2
J gene: TRBJ1-1
D gene: TRBD1
CDR3 DNA: TGTGCCAGCTACTGGACAGGGAAAAACACTGAAGCTTTCTTT
CDR3 protein: CASYWTGKNTEAFF

clone size: NA
V gene: TRBV5-1
J gene: TRBJ2-7
D gene: NA
CDR3 DNA: TGCGCCAGCAGCTTAGATTCCTTGAGGGACGAGCAGTACTTC
CDR3 protein: CASSLDSLRDEQYF

clone size: few
V gene: TRBV4-1
J gene: TRBJ2-7
D gene: NA
CDR3 DNA: TGCGCCAGCAGCCAATTCCACGAGCAGTACTTC
CDR3 protein: CASSQFHEQYF

clone size: NA
V gene: TRBV7-2
J gene: TRBJ2-7
D gene: NA
CDR3 DNA: TGTGCCAGCAGCTCCTTTTTGCATGAGCAGTACTTC
CDR3 protein: CASSSFLHEQYF

clone size: NA
V gene: TRBV6-2/TRBV6-3
J gene: TRBJ2-7
D gene: NA
CDR3 DNA: TGTGCCAGCGAGACCCTTGCGGCCTACGAGCAGTACTTC
CDR3 protein: CASETLAAYEQYF

clone size: NA
V gene: TRBV4-3
J gene: TRBJ2-7
D gene: TRBD1
CDR3 DNA: TGCGCCAGCAGCCAAGACCCAGACAGGGCCTACGAGCAGTACTTC
CDR3 protein: CASSQDPDRAYEQYF

clone size: few
V gene: TRBV7-8
J gene: TRBJ2-2
D gene: NA
CDR3 DNA: TGTGCCAGCAGTCCGGGACTTTTGAACACCGGGGAGCTGTTTTTT
CDR3 protein: CASSPGLLNTGELFF

clone size: NA
V gene: TRBV30
J gene: TRBJ2-7
D gene: NA
CDR3 DNA: TGTGCCTGGGGGGTACAGGGAGCCGAGCAGTACTTC
CDR3 protein: CAWGVQGAEQYF

clone size: NA
V gene: TRBV11-2
J gene: TRBJ1-1
D gene: TRBD1
CDR3 DNA: TGTGCCAGCAGCGGCAACAGGGGCGGAGCTTTCTTT
CDR3 protein: CASSGNRGGAFF

clone size: few
V gene: TRBV6-1
J gene: TRBJ1-1
D gene: NA
CDR3 DNA: TGTGCCAGCAGTGAACTTCGGCAGGCTAAAGCTTTCTTT
CDR3 protein: CASSELRQAKAFF

clone size: NA
V gene: TRBV4-3
J gene: TRBJ1-3
D gene: NA
CDR3 DNA: TGCGCCGGCAGCCAGGATTATCGCCGCTCTGGAAACACCATATATTTT
CDR3 protein: CAGSQDYRRSGNTIYF

clone size: once
V gene: TRBV20-1
J gene: TRBJ1-2
D gene: NA
CDR3 DNA: TGCAGTGCTAGAGTTGAAACGGAGTCCTATGGCCACACCTTC
CDR3 protein: CSARVETESYGHTF

clone size: few
V gene: TRBV4-3
J gene: TRBJ2-7
D gene: NA
CDR3 DNA: TGCGCCAGCAGCCAGTACTCCACCTACGAGCAGTACTTC
CDR3 protein: CASSQYSTYEQYF

clone size: many
V gene: TRBV20-1
J gene: TRBJ2-7
D gene: NA
CDR3 DNA: TGCAGTGCTAGACGGGCGGGATCCTACGAGCAGTACTTC
CDR3 protein: CSARRAGSYEQYF

clone size: NA
V gene: TRBV6-6
J gene: TRBJ2-7
D gene: NA
CDR3 DNA: TGTGCCAGCAGTTACTGGCAGGGGATTGCGTACAATGAGCAGTACTTC
CDR3 protein: CASSYWQGIAYNEQYF

clone size: NA
V gene: TRBV11-1
J gene: TRBJ2-3
D gene: TRBD2
CDR3 DNA: TGTGCCAGCAGCCATAGGACTAGCGGCCCAGATACGCAGTATTTT
CDR3 protein: CASSHRTSGPDTQYF

clone size: NA
V gene: TRBV7-9
J gene: TRBJ1-2
D gene: NA
CDR3 DNA: TGTGCCAGCAGCTTAGGCCTCAGGGATGTCTTGATCGATGGCTACACCTTC
CDR3 protein: CASSLGLRDVLIDGYTF

clone size: NA
V gene: TRBV6-5
J gene: TRBJ2-7
D gene: TRBD2
CDR3 DNA: TGTGCCAGCAGTTTCCGACTAGCGGGAGCGGGTAATGAGCAGTACTTC
CDR3 protein: CASSFRLAGAGNEQYF

clone size: NA
V gene: TRBV4-2
J gene: TRBJ1-2
D gene: NA
CDR3 DNA: TGTGCCAGCAGCTCCCGACAGATTTTCTATGGCTACACCTTC
CDR3 protein: CASSSRQIFYGYTF

clone size: NA
V gene: TRBV25-1
J gene: TRBJ2-7
D gene: NA
CDR3 DNA: TGTGCCAGCAGTGAACTACAGGGTGACTGGGATGAGCAGTACTTC
CDR3 protein: CASSELQGDWDEQYF

clone size: NA
V gene: TRBV4-2
J gene: TRBJ2-1
D gene: TRBD2
CDR3 DNA: TGTGCCAGCAGCCAAGGGATGTCTGGCGGGAGCTCCTACAATGAGCAGTTCTTC
CDR3 protein: CASSQGMSGGSSYNEQFF

clone size: few
V gene: TRBV7-2
J gene: TRBJ2-7
D gene: NA
CDR3 DNA: TGTGCCAGCAGCTTAGTCACCAGGGCTTACGAGCAGTACTTC
CDR3 protein: CASSLVTRAYEQYF